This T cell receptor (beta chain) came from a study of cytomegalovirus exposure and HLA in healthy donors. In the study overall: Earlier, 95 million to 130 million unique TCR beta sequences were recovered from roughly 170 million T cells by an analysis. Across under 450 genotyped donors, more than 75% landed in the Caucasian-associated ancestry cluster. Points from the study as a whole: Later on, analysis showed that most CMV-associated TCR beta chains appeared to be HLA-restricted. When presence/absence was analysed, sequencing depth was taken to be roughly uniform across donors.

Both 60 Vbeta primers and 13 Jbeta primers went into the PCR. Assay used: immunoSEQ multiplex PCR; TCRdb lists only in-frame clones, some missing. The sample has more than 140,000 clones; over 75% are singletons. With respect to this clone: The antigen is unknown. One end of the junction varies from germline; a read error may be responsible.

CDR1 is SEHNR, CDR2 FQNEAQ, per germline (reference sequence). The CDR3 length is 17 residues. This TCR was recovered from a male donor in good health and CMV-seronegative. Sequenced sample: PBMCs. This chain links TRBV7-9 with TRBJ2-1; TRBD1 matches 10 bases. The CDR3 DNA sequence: TGTTCCAGCAGCCCCGGGACAGGGGACGTAGAATACAATGAGCAGTTCTTC. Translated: CSSSPGTGDVEYNEQFF.